This passage covers 6 T cell receptor beta chains from one sample sequenced in a study of T cell changes during pregnancy in multiple sclerosis. Libraries were prepared by immunoSEQ multiplex PCR; TCRdb keeps only in-frame clonotypes and omits some of them. The table shows 47,000 or so clones, with 70% to 90% occurring only once. Sequences were derived from peripheral blood, sampled in the first trimester of pregnancy. The receptors were gathered from a female donor with multiple sclerosis, enrolled in a pregnancy study.

The J gene is TRBJ1-2, the V gene TRBV30; 8 bases align to TRBD1. This CDR3 region has 12 residues. Trimming took 4 bases from V and 5 from J; bases not matched to a gene: 3. CDR1 is GTSNPN and CDR2 is SVGIG in the germline V gene (reference sequence). The chain's CDR3 is CAWTGGRYGYTF. CDR3 sequence (DNA): TGTGCCTGGACAGGGGGCCGATATGGCTACACCTTC.

V usage is TRBV2 and J usage is TRBJ1-5; 7 bases agree with TRBD1. The J segment lost 7 bases and the V segment lost 6 bases, leaving 9 bases of the junction unmatched. The CDR3 contains 14 residues. Per the germline V gene, CDR1 is SNHLY and CDR2 is FYNNEI. The CDR3 is CASRPGGGRQPQHF. CDR3 nucleotides: TGTGCCAGCAGACCAGGGGGTGGAAGACAGCCCCAGCATTTT. The variable domain in full, with the rest retrieved from reference TRBV2 and TRBJ1-5, is EPEVTQTPSHQVTQMGQEVILRCVPISNHLYFYWYRQILGQKVEFLVSFYNNEISEKSEIFDDQFSVERPDGSNFTLKIRSTKLEDSAMYFCASRPGGGRQPQHFGDGTRLSIL.

This chain connects TRBV7-2 to TRBJ1-1, with 8 bases matching TRBD1. CDR1 and CDR2 from the germline V gene are SGHTA and FQGNSA. CDR3 length equals 17 residues. The V gene end was trimmed by 1 base and the J gene end by 1 base; junction bases not matched to a gene: 8. The CDR3 loop is CASSLEGPGGANTEAFF. CDR3 nucleotide sequence: TGTGCCAGCAGCTTAGAGGGCCCAGGGGGCGCGAACACTGAAGCTTTCTTT.

A single count supports this clone. CDR3 bases: TGTGCCAGCAGCACCCGACTGGAGAGCGGGGTCACCGGGGAGCTGTTTTTT. Its protein product is CASSTRLESGVTGELFF. The J gene is TRBJ2-2, the V gene TRBV13; 7 bases line up with TRBD2. The CDR3 contains 17 residues. The junction had 13 bases not matched to a gene; V was cut back by 5 bases and J by 4 bases. Per germline, CDR1 PRHDT and CDR2 FYEKMQ (reference sequence).

The rearrangement links TRBV7-2 to TRBJ1-6; 12 bases are shared with TRBD1. V dropped 1 base and J dropped 15; count of bases not matched to a gene: 7. Germline V lookup: CDR1 SGHTA, CDR2 FQGNSA. The CDR3 totals 15 residues. Here the CDR3 DNA reads TGTGCCAGCAGCTTAGAAGGGACAGGGGGCAAGATCCTCCACTTT. Protein product: CASSLEGTGGKILHF.

The rearrangement joins TRBV7-9 to TRBJ1-1; D remains unclear. Germline loops: CDR1 SEHNR, CDR2 FQNEAQ (reference sequence). The CDR3 has 13 amino acids. V was cut by 3 bases and J by 4 bases, with 9 bases left in between. CDR3: CASSFTPGTEAFF. CDR3 coding DNA: TGTGCCAGCAGCTTTACTCCAGGCACTGAAGCTTTCTTT.